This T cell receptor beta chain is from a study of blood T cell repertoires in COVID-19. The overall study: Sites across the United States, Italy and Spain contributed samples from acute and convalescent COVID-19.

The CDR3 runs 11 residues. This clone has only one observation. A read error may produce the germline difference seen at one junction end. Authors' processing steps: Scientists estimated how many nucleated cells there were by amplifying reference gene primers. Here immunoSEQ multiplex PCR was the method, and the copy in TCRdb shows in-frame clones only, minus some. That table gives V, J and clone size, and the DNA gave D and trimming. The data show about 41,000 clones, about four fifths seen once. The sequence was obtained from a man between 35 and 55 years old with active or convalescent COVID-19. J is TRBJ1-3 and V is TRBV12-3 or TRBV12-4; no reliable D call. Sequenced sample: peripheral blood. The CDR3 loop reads CASSRRQSSVF. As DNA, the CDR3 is TGTGCCAGCAGTCGTCGCCAGTCCTCCGTTTTT.